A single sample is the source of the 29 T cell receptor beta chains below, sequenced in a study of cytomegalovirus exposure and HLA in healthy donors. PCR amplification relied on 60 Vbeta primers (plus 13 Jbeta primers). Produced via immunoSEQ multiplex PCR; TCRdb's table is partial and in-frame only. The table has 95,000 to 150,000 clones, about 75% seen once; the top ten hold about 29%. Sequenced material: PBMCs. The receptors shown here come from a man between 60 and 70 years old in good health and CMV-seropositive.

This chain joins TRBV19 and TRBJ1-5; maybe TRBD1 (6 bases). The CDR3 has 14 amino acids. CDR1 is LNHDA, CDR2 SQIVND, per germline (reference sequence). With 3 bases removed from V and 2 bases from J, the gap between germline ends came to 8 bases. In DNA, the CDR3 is TGTGCCAGTAGTATGGGACAACGCAATCAGCCCCAGCATTTT. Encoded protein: CASSMGQRNQPQHF.

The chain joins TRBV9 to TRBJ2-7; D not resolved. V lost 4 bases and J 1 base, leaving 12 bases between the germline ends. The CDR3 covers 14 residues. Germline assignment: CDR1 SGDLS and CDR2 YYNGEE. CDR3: CASSPQALSYEQYF. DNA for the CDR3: TGTGCCAGCAGCCCCCAGGCCCTATCCTACGAGCAGTACTTC. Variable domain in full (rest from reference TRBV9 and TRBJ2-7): DSGVTQTPKHLITATGQRVTLRCSPRSGDLSVYWYQQSLDQGLQFLIQYYNGEERAKGNILERFSAQQFPDLHSELNLSSLELGDSALYFCASSPQALSYEQYFGPGTRLTVT.

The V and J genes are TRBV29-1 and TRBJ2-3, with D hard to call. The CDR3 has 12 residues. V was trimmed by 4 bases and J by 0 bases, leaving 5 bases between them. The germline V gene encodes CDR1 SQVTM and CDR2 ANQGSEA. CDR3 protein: CSVVSSTDTQYF. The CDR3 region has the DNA TGCAGCGTTGTGTCTAGCACAGATACGCAGTATTTT.

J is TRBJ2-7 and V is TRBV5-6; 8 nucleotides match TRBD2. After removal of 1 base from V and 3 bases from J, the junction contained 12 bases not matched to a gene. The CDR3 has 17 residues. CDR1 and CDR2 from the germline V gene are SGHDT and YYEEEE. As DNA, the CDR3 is TGTGCCAGCAGCTTGCGGTCGATAGCGGGAAAGGGCTACGAGCAGTACTTC. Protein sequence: CASSLRSIAGKGYEQYF.

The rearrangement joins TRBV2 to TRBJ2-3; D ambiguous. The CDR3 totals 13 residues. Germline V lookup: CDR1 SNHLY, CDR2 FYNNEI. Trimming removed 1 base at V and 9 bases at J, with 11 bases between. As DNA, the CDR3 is TGTGCCAGCAGTGAAGGGTACCGGTCGACGCAGTATTTT. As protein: CASSEGYRSTQYF.

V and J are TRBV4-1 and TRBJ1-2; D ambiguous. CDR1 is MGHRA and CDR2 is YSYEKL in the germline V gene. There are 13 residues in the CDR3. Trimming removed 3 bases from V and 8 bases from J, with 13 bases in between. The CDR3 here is CASSQGRPLGYTF. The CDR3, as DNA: TGCGCCAGCAGCCAGGGCCGGCCCCTAGGCTACACCTTC.

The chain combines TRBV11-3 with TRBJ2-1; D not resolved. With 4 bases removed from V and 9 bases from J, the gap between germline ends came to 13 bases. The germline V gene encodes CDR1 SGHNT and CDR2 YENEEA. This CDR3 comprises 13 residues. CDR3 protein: CASSSITNGEQFF. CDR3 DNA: TGTGCCAGCAGCTCAATAACTAACGGTGAGCAGTTCTTC.

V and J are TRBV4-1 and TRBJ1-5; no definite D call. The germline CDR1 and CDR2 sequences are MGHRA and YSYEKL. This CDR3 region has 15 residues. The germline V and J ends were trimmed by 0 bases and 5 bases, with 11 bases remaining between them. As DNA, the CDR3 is TGCGCCAGCAGCCAAGATTGGCGGGAGGATCAGCCCCAGCATTTT. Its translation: CASSQDWREDQPQHF.

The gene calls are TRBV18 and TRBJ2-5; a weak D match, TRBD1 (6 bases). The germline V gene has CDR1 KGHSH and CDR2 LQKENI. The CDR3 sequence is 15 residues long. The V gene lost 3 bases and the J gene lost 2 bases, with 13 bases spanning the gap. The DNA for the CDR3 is TGTGCCAGCTCACCCGGACAGCTCCAACAAGAGACCCAGTACTTC. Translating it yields CASSPGQLQQETQYF.

The CDR3 region is CASSQGGVNYGYTF. In DNA form, the CDR3 reads TGCGCCAGCAGCCAAGGGGGGGTTAACTATGGCTACACCTTC. The V call is TRBV4-1, the J call TRBJ1-2; D is possibly TRBD1 (5 bases). Trimming removed 1 base at V and 1 base at J, with 7 bases between. The germline V gene has CDR1 MGHRA and CDR2 YSYEKL. This CDR3 spans 14 amino acids.

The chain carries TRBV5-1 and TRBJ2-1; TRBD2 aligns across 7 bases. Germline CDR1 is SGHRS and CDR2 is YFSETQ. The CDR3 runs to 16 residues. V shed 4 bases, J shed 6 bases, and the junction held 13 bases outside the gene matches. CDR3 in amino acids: CASSGGVAGDGNEQFF. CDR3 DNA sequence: TGCGCCAGCAGCGGCGGGGTTGCGGGAGATGGCAATGAGCAGTTCTTC.

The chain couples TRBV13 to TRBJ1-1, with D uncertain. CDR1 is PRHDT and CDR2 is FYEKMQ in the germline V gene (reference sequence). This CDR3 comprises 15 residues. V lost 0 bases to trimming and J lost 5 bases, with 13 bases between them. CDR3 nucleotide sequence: TGTGCCAGCAGCTTAGGGGTGAGCCCGGGGACTGAAGCTTTCTTT. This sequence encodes CASSLGVSPGTEAFF.

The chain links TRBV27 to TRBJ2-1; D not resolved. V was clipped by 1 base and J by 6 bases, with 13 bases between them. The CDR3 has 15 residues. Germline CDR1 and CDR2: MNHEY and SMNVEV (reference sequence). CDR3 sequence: CASSLFPGFGNEQFF. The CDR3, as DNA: TGTGCCAGCAGTTTATTTCCGGGTTTCGGCAATGAGCAGTTCTTC.

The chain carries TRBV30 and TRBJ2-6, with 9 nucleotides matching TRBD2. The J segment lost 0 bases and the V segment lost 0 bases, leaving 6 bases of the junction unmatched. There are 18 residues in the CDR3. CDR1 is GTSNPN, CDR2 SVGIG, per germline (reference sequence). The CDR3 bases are TGTGCCTGGAGTGTAAGGCGGGGGGGGATCTCTGGGGCCAACGTCCTGACTTTC. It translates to CAWSVRRGGISGANVLTF. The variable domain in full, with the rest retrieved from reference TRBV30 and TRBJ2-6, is SQTIHQWPATLVQPVGSPLSLECTVEGTSNPNLYWYRQAAGRGLQLLFYSVGIGQISSEVPQNLSASRPQDRQFILSSKKLLLSDSGFYLCAWSVRRGGISGANVLTFGAGSRLTVL.

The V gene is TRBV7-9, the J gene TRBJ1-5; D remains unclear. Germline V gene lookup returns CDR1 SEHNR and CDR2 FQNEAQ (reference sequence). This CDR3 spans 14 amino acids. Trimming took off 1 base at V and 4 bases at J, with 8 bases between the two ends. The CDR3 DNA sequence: TGTGCCAGCAGCTTAGGCCAACAGAATCAGCCCCAGCATTTT. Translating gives CASSLGQQNQPQHF.

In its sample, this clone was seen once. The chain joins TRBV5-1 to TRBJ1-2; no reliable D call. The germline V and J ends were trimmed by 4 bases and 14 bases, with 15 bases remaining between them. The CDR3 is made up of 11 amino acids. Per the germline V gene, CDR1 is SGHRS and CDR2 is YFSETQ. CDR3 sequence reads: CASSTDGAETF. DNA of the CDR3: TGCGCCAGCAGCACTGACGGAGCCGAAACCTTC.

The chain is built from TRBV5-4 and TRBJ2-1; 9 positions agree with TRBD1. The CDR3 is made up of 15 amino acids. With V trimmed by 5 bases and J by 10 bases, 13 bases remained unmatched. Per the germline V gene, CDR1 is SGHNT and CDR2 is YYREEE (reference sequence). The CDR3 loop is CASSPTGTGFGEQFF. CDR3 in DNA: TGTGCCAGCAGTCCAACCGGGACAGGGTTCGGGGAGCAGTTCTTC. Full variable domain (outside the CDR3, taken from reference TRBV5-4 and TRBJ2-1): ETGVTQSPTHLIKTRGQQVTLRCSSQSGHNTVSWYQQALGQGPQFIFQYYREEENGRGNFPPRFSGLQFPNYSSELNVNALELDDSALYLCASSPTGTGFGEQFFGPGTRLTVL.

DNA for the CDR3: TGTGCCAGCAGCTTCTACAGGGTGACTGAAGCTTTCTTT. The encoded protein is CASSFYRVTEAFF. The V gene is TRBV7-3, the J gene TRBJ1-1; perhaps TRBD1 as D (6 bases). The V gene's germline CDR1 is SGHTA and CDR2 FQGTGA. This CDR3 region has 13 residues. V shed 3 bases and J shed 5 bases, with 10 bases lying between them.

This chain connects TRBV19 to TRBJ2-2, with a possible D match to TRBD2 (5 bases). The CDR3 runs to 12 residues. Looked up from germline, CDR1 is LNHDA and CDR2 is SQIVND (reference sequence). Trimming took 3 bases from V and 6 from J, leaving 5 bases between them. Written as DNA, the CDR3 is TGTGCCAGTAGTATGGAGGCCGGGGAGCTGTTTTTT. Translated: CASSMEAGELFF.

The CDR3 DNA is TGCGCCAGCAGCTTAGAAGGGGGCACAGATACGCAGTATTTT. It codes for CASSLEGGTDTQYF. The rearrangement joins TRBV5-1 to TRBJ2-3, with D maybe TRBD1 (5 bases). V was trimmed by 2 bases and J by 1 base, leaving 8 bases between them. Germline-derived CDR1 and CDR2 are SGHRS and YFSETQ. This CDR3 spans 14 amino acids.

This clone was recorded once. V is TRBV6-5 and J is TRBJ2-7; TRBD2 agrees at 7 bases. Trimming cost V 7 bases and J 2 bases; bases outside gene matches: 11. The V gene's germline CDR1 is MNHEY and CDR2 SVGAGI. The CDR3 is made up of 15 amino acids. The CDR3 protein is CASILPRLAPYEQYF. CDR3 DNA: TGTGCCAGCATCCTTCCGCGACTAGCACCCTACGAGCAGTACTTC.

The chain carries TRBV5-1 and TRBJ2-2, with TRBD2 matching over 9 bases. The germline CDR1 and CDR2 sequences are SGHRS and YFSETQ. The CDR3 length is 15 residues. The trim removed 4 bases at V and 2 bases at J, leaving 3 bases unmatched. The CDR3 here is CASSEGLANTGELFF. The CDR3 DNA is TGCGCCAGCAGCGAGGGACTAGCAAACACCGGGGAGCTGTTTTTT. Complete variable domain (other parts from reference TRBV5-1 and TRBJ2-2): KAGVTQTPRYLIKTRGQQVTLSCSPISGHRSVSWYQQTPGQGLQFLFEYFSETQRNKGNFPGRFSGRQFSNSRSEMNVSTLELGDSALYLCASSEGLANTGELFFGEGSRLTVL.

The chain's CDR3 is CASSLGLAGVETQYF. The DNA for the CDR3 is TGCGCCAGCAGCTTAGGACTAGCGGGAGTAGAGACCCAGTACTTC. V usage is TRBV5-1 and J usage is TRBJ2-5, with 13 nucleotides matching TRBD2. The V gene end was trimmed by 2 bases and the J gene end by 4 bases; junction bases not matched to a gene: 2. Germline V gene sequence: CDR1 SGHRS, CDR2 YFSETQ. The CDR3 contains 15 residues.

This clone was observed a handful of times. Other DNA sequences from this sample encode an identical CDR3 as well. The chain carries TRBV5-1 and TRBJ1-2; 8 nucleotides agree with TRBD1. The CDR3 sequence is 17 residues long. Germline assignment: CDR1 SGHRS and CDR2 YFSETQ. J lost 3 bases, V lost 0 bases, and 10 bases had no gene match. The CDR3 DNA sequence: TGCGCCAGCAGCTTGGAATTCGCTGGACAGGGTTACTATGGCTACACCTTC. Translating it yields CASSLEFAGQGYYGYTF.

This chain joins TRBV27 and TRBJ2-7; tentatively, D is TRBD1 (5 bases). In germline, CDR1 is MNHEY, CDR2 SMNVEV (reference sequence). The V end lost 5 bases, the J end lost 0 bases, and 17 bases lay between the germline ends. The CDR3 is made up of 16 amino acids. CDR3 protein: CASSKVGWQGSYEQYF. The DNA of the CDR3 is TGTGCCAGCAGTAAAGTTGGCTGGCAGGGCTCCTACGAGCAGTACTTC.

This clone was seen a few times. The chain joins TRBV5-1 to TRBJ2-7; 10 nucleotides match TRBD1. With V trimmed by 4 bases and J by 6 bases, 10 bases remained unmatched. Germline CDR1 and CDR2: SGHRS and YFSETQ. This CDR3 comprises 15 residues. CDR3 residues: CASSPTGTGVGEQYF. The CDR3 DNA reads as TGCGCCAGCAGCCCAACCGGGACAGGGGTCGGCGAGCAGTACTTC.

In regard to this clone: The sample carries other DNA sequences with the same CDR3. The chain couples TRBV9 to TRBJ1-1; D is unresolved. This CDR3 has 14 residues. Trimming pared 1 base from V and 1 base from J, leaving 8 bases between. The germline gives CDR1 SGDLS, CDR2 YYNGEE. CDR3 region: CASSVTGGNTEAFF. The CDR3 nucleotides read TGTGCCAGCAGCGTAACGGGAGGGAACACTGAAGCTTTCTTT.

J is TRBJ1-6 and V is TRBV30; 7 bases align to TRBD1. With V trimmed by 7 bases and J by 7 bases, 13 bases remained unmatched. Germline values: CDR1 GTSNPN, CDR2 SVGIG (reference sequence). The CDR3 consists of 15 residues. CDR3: CASRSYGTVNSPLHF. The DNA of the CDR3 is TGTGCCTCCCGGTCGTACGGGACAGTAAATTCACCCCTCCACTTT. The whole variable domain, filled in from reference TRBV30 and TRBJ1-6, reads SQTIHQWPATLVQPVGSPLSLECTVEGTSNPNLYWYRQAAGRGLQLLFYSVGIGQISSEVPQNLSASRPQDRQFILSSKKLLLSDSGFYLCASRSYGTVNSPLHFGNGTRLTVT.

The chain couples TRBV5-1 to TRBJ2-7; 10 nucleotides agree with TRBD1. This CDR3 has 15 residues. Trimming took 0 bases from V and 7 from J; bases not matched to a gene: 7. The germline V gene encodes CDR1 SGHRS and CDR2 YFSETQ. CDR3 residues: CASSLEGDRGGEQYF. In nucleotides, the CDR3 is TGCGCCAGCAGCTTGGAGGGGGACAGGGGCGGAGAGCAGTACTTC.